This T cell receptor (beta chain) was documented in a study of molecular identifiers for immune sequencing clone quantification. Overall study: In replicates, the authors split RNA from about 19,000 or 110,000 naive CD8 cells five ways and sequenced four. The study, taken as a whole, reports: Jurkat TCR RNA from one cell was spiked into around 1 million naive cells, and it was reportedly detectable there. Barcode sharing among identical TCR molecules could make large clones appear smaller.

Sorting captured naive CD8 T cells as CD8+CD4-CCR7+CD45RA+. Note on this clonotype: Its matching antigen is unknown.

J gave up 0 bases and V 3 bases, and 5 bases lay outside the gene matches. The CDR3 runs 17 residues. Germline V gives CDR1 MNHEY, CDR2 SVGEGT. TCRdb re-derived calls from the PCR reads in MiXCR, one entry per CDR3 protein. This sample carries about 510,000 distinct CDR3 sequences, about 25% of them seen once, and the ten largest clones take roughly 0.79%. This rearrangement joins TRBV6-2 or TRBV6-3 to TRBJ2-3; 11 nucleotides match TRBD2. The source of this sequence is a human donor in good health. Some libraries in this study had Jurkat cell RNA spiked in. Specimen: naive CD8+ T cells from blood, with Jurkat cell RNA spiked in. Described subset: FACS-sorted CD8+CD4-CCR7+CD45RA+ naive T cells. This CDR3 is CASSYSRLAGSTDTQYF. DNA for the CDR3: TGTGCCAGCAGTTATTCCCGACTAGCGGGAAGCACAGATACGCAGTATTTT.